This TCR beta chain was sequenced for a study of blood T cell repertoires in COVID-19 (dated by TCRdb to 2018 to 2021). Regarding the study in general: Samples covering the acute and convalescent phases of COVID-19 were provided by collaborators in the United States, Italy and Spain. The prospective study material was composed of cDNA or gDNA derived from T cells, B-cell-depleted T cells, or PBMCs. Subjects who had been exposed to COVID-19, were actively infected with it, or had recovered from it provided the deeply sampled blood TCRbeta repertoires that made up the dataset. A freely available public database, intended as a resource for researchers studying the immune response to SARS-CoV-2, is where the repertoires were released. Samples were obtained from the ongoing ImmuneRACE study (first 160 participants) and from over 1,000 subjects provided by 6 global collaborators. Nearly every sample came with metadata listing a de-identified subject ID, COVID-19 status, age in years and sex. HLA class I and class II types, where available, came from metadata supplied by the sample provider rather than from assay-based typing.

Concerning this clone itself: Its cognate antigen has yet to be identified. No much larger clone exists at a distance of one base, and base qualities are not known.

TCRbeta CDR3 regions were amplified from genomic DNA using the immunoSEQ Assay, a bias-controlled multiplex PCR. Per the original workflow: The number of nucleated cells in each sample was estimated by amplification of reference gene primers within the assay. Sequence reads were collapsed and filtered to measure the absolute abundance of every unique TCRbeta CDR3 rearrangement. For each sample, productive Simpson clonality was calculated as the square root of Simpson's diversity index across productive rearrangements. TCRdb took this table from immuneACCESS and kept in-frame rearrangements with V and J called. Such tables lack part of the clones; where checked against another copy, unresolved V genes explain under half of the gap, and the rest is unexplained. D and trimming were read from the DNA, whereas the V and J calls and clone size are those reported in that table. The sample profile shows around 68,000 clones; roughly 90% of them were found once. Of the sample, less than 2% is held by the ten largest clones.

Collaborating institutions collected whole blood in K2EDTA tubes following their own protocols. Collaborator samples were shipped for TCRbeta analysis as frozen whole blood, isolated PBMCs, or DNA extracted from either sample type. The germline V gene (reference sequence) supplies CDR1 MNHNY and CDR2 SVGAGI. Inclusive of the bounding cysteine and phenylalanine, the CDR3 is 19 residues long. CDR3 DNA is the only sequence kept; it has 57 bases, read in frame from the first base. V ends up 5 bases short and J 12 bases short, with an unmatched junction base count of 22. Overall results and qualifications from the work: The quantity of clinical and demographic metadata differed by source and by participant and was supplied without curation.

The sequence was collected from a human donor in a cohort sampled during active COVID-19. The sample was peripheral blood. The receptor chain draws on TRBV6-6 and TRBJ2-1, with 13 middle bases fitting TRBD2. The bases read TGTGCCAGCAGTCCCCGCGGGGTAACTAGCGGGAGGGGCGGTAGGGGGCAGTTCTTC. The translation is CASSPRGVTSGRGGRGQFF.